The 20 T cell receptor beta chains below come from one sample, sequenced in a study of T-cell memory formation after mild COVID-19. TCRdb reprocessed the 5' RACE reads with MiXCR, giving one entry per CDR3 protein. The table has around 430,000 distinct CDR3 sequences, 16% seen once. The source material was PBMCs or a T cell subset sorted from them (not recorded which). These receptors originate from a man between 18 and 29 years old who had mild COVID-19 (a few samples of this study predate the infection). Cell type and time point are not known.

The table lists this clonotype with a few counts. The chain employs TRBV2 and TRBJ2-5; weak D call: TRBD1 (6 bases). The CDR3 sequence is 14 residues long. V dropped 4 bases and J dropped 1 base, with 10 bases sitting between them. Germline V CDR1 and CDR2: SNHLY, FYNNEI. The CDR3 coding sequence is TGTGCCAGCAGTGCAGGGGTAGGCCAAGAGACCCAGTACTTC. Translated: CASSAGVGQETQYF.

This chain links TRBV29-1 with TRBJ1-1, with no clear D. This CDR3 is 12 amino acids long. Per germline, CDR1 SQVTM and CDR2 ANQGSEA. Trimming removed 4 bases at V and 0 bases at J, with 6 bases between. The CDR3 bases are TGCAGCGTTGCAAACATGAACACTGAAGCTTTCTTT. Translation gives CSVANMNTEAFF.

V gene TRBV6-2 or TRBV6-3 combines with J gene TRBJ2-7, with 7 bases identical to TRBD1. This CDR3 has 14 residues. Germline CDR1 is MNHEY and CDR2 is SVGEGT. J gave up 7 bases and V 2 bases, and 8 bases lay outside the gene matches. The CDR3 spells CASSYRLTGYEQYV. The CDR3 DNA reads TGTGCCAGCAGTTACCGTTTGACAGGGTATGAGCAGTACGTC.

The chain couples TRBV19 to TRBJ1-1, with 7 bases matching TRBD1. Trimming removed 2 bases from V and 11 bases from J; junction bases left unmatched: 5. The CDR3 length is 12 residues. Germline V gene sequence: CDR1 LNHDA, CDR2 SQIVND (reference sequence). The CDR3 here is CASSISTGLAFF. As DNA, the CDR3 is TGTGCCAGTAGTATATCGACAGGGCTGGCTTTCTTT.

This clonotype was detected a few times. The chain recombines TRBV6-2 or TRBV6-3 with TRBJ1-5; D ambiguous. This CDR3 region has 14 residues. Trimming pared 5 bases from V and 6 bases from J, leaving 14 bases between. CDR1 is MNHEY, CDR2 SVGEGT, per germline. CDR3 in DNA: TGTGCCAGCAGTCGGATCGAGGGCTTTCAGCCCCAGCATTTT. Encoded protein: CASSRIEGFQPQHF.

The table lists this clonotype with a few counts. CDR3 in DNA: TGCGCCAGCAGCTTGGAACCAAACCGAGGGGTCGGGGAGCTGTTTTTT. Its protein is CASSLEPNRGVGELFF. V and J are TRBV5-1 and TRBJ2-2; tentatively, D is TRBD1 or TRBD2 (5 bases each). The length of the CDR3 is 16 residues. CDR1 is SGHRS and CDR2 is YFSETQ in the germline V gene. Trimming took off 0 bases at V and 7 bases at J, with 16 bases between the two ends.

This clonotype was seen a single time. The chain joins TRBV27 to TRBJ2-7; 9 positions match TRBD2. With V trimmed by 10 bases and J by 5 bases, 6 bases remained unmatched. The CDR3 length is 12 residues. Germline V gene data show CDR1 as MNHEY and CDR2 as SMNVEV (reference sequence). The CDR3 sequence is CATKRGDDEQYF. CDR3 nucleotide sequence: TGTGCCACAAAGCGGGGGGACGACGAGCAGTACTTC.

J is TRBJ2-7 and V is TRBV7-9, with 10 bases lining up with TRBD2. Germline CDR1 is SEHNR and CDR2 is FQNEAQ (reference sequence). CDR3 length: 15 residues. The J segment lost 3 bases and the V segment lost 5 bases, leaving 7 bases of the junction unmatched. The CDR3 region is CASSPLAGSLYEQYV. In DNA form, the CDR3 reads TGTGCCAGCAGCCCACTAGCGGGGTCTCTCTACGAGCAGTACGTC.

This clonotype was observed a handful of times. J is TRBJ2-1 and V is TRBV7-2; D unclear. Trimming shortened V by 8 bases and J by 5 bases, and 16 bases separated the two germline ends. The CDR3 totals 14 residues. Looked up from germline, CDR1 is SGHTA and CDR2 is FQGNSA. CDR3 in DNA: TGTGCCAGCCGGGTCGAAGTCTGTGACAATGAGCAGTTCTTC. It encodes CASRVEVCDNEQFF.

This clonotype was seen more than once but under ten times. The chain combines TRBV6-2 or TRBV6-3 with TRBJ1-5; the D gene is possibly TRBD1 (6 bases). This CDR3 comprises 14 residues. Trimming took off 10 bases at V and 7 bases at J, with 20 bases between the two ends. Germline lookup yields CDR1 MNHEY and CDR2 SVGEGT. CDR3 residues: CATATAGGGQPQHF. The CDR3 nucleotides read TGTGCCACCGCCACAGCCGGAGGGGGACAGCCCCAGCATTTT.

This clonotype was seen more than once but under ten times. The chain links TRBV7-8 to TRBJ1-5; D gene uncertain. This CDR3 contains 13 residues. The V and J ends lost 5 bases and 3 bases respectively, with 8 bases between them. The germline V gene has CDR1 SGHVS and CDR2 FQNEAQ. The CDR3 DNA reads TGTGCCAGCAGCCGACGGGACAATCAGCCCCAGCATTTT. It encodes CASSRRDNQPQHF.

The CDR3 sequence: CASSWASGYNEQFF. The CDR3 region has the DNA TGTGCCAGCAGTTGGGCTAGCGGTTACAATGAGCAGTTCTTC. The genes are TRBV12-3 or TRBV12-4 and TRBJ2-1, with 7 nucleotides matching TRBD2. The CDR3 runs to 14 residues. V was pared by 4 bases and J by 4 bases, with 4 bases of the junction left unmatched.

This clonotype was found a few times. This sequence joins TRBV7-2 and TRBJ2-7, with TRBD2 as a possible D gene (5 bases). The germline V gene has CDR1 SGHTA and CDR2 FQGNSA. The CDR3 covers 13 residues. The V end was cut by 5 bases, the J end by 3 bases, with 11 bases between. The CDR3 nucleotides read TGTGCCAGCAGCCAGTCCCGGGACTACGAGCAGTACGTC. It is translated as CASSQSRDYEQYV.

The chain links TRBV25-1 to TRBJ2-3; D not certain. Germline V CDR1 and CDR2: MGHDK, SYGVNS. Trimming stripped 1 base from V and 9 bases from J, with 17 bases between. The CDR3 extends over 15 amino acids. The CDR3: CASSEFRLVVGTQYF. CDR3 in DNA: TGTGCCAGCAGTGAATTTCGTTTGGTCGTCGGAACGCAGTATTTT.

This clonotype has just a few counts. The chain combines TRBV7-9 with TRBJ2-1; 9 bases fit TRBD2. This CDR3 contains 16 residues. After removal of 4 bases from V and 2 bases from J, the junction contained 6 bases not matched to a gene. Germline V gene sequence: CDR1 SEHNR, CDR2 FQNEAQ (reference sequence). The DNA for the CDR3 is TGTGCCAGCAGCTCATCGCTAGCGGGAACCTACAATGAGCAGTTCTTC. Its translation is CASSSSLAGTYNEQFF.

The chain couples TRBV18 to TRBJ1-3; D remains unclear. The CDR3 has 12 residues. Germline loops: CDR1 KGHSH, CDR2 LQKENI. V was cut by 4 bases and J by 4 bases, with 5 bases left in between. The CDR3 is CASSQMGNTIYF. DNA of the CDR3: TGTGCCAGCTCACAAATGGGAAACACCATATATTTT.

This rearrangement joins TRBV5-1 to TRBJ2-2; 8 nucleotides line up with TRBD2. V lost 4 bases, J lost 7 bases, and 12 bases stayed unmatched. Germline V gene sequence: CDR1 SGHRS, CDR2 YFSETQ. The CDR3 loop spans 16 amino acids. CDR3 region: CASSAQGLVIIGELFF. CDR3 DNA: TGCGCCAGCAGCGCCCAGGGACTAGTCATCATCGGGGAGCTGTTTTTT.

The rearrangement links TRBV12-3 or TRBV12-4 to TRBJ2-3; 7 nucleotides line up with TRBD2. This CDR3 has 12 amino acids. The ends lost 5 bases at V and 8 bases at J; junction bases unmatched: 4. Written as DNA, the CDR3 is TGTGCCAGCAGTCGCCCTAGCGGTACGCAGTATTTT. Its protein product is CASSRPSGTQYF.

This clonotype was picked up a small number of times. The genes are TRBV6-2 or TRBV6-3 and TRBJ2-2; a possible D gene is TRBD2 (5 bases). Looked up from germline, CDR1 is MNHEY and CDR2 is SVGEGT. V was clipped by 7 bases and J by 1 base, with 16 bases between them. The CDR3 sequence is 16 residues long. The CDR3 is CASTGLYAGNTGELFF. The CDR3 region has the DNA TGTGCCAGCACCGGACTTTACGCGGGGAACACCGGGGAGCTGTTTTTT.

This rearrangement joins TRBV7-3 to TRBJ1-2, with D possibly being TRBD1 (5 bases). The germline CDR1 and CDR2 sequences are SGHTA and FQGTGA. CDR3 size: 12 residues. V gave up 2 bases and J gave up 9 bases, with 10 bases separating them. The CDR3 nucleotides read TGTGCCAGCAGCTTAGAGGGGCTGCGCTACACCTTC. Translation: CASSLEGLRYTF.